The T cell receptor (beta chain) described here comes from a study of blood T cell repertoires in COVID-19. Across the study: Acute and convalescent COVID-19 samples came from the United States, Italy and Spain. T cells, B-cell-depleted T cells, or PBMCs supplied cDNA or gDNA.

Original handling: From reference gene primer amplification, estimates of nucleated cell counts were derived. This table comes from immunoSEQ multiplex PCR, and its TCRdb copy is limited to in-frame clones, with some not included. V and J calls and clone size follow that table, whereas D and trimming were derived from the DNA. The sample lists roughly 150,000 clones; roughly 90% were seen once. Germline assignment: CDR1 MDHEN and CDR2 SYDVKM. The ends lost 6 bases at V and 4 bases at J; junction bases unmatched: 9. The CDR3 totals 15 residues. The receptor's source is a man aged 55 to 70 with active or convalescent COVID-19. This sequence joins TRBV28 and TRBJ1-1, with 9 bases matching TRBD1. Sample: peripheral blood. CDR3 sequence (DNA): TGTGCCAGCAGGCATCCTACAGGGGGCGGCACTGAAGCTTTCTTT. It is translated as CASRHPTGGGTEAFF.